The 15 T cell receptor beta chains given below trace back to one sample, sequenced in a study of cytomegalovirus exposure and HLA in healthy donors (dated by TCRdb to 2017 to 2019). Library generation was performed with the immunoSEQ multiplex PCR assay. A mixture of 60 forward primers for TCR Vbeta segments and 13 reverse primers for TCR Jbeta segments was used in the multiplex PCR. The source is immuneACCESS, and TCRdb retained only in-frame sequences with V and J called. Part of the clones is not carried over; for the studies checked, unresolved V genes explain less than half of this, and the remainder is unexplained. This sample is represented by 90,000 to 120,000 clones; 70% to 85% of them were singletons. The biggest ten clones account for approximately 1.2% of the sample. Sequencing was done on a sample of PBMCs. These TCRs come from a woman between 18 and 29 years old in good health and CMV-seronegative.

CDR3 protein: CASRKSAGGMTDTQYF. The CDR3 coding sequence is TGTGCCAGCAGAAAATCAGCGGGAGGTATGACAGATACGCAGTATTTT. The chain couples TRBV7-8 to TRBJ2-3; 9 bases are a match to TRBD2. This CDR3 spans 16 amino acids. The V gene end was trimmed by 6 bases and the J gene end by 3 bases; junction bases not matched to a gene: 10. Germline CDR1 and CDR2: SGHVS and FQNEAQ.

This clone was observed once. This chain connects TRBV10-3 to TRBJ2-7; 8 bases fit TRBD2. The V gene's germline CDR1 is ENHRY and CDR2 SYGVKD. The V gene end was trimmed by 2 bases and the J gene end by 0 bases; junction bases not matched to a gene: 0. This CDR3 spans 14 amino acids. In DNA form, the CDR3 reads TGTGCCATCAGTGAGGCGGGGGGCTCCTACGAGCAGTACTTC. This sequence encodes CAISEAGGSYEQYF.

The gene calls are TRBV11-2 and TRBJ2-1; TRBD2 agrees at 8 bases. V lost 1 base, J lost 1 base, and 3 bases stayed unmatched. This CDR3 spans 16 amino acids. In germline, CDR1 is SGHAT, CDR2 FQNNGV. The CDR3 DNA sequence: TGTGCCAGCAGCTTAGCGGGCGGGAGGTCCTACAATGAGCAGTTCTTC. Protein product: CASSLAGGRSYNEQFF.

The chain combines TRBV10-3 with TRBJ2-2; D is possibly TRBD2 (6 bases). The germline V gene encodes CDR1 ENHRY and CDR2 SYGVKD. Trimming stripped 4 bases from V and 0 bases from J, with 9 bases between. The CDR3 is made up of 15 amino acids. The CDR3 here is CAISGLEANTGELFF. Written as DNA, the CDR3 is TGTGCCATCAGTGGACTAGAAGCGAACACCGGGGAGCTGTTTTTT.

The rearrangement uses TRBV7-3 and TRBJ2-1, with 10 bases lining up with TRBD2. The ends lost 5 bases at V and 4 bases at J; junction bases unmatched: 11. Per germline, CDR1 SGHTA and CDR2 FQGTGA. This CDR3 region has 17 residues. CDR3 protein: CASSPTGGAGGYNEQFF. In DNA, the CDR3 is TGTGCCAGCAGCCCAACCGGGGGAGCGGGGGGGTACAATGAGCAGTTCTTC.

This chain connects TRBV29-1 to TRBJ1-1; 11 bases match TRBD1. V was pared by 4 bases and J by 8 bases, with 0 bases of the junction left unmatched. Looked up from germline, CDR1 is SQVTM and CDR2 is ANQGSEA. CDR3 length: 11 residues. CDR3 region: CSVGDRGEAFF. The DNA for the CDR3 is TGCAGCGTTGGGGACAGGGGGGAAGCTTTCTTT.

Only a few counts were recorded for this clone. The rearrangement joins TRBV4-3 to TRBJ2-7; D unresolved. Germline CDR1 and CDR2: LGHNA and YSLEER. This CDR3 contains 15 residues. Trimming stripped 0 bases from V and 1 base from J, with 10 bases between. The CDR3 here is CASSQDLAASYEQYF. In nucleotides, the CDR3 is TGCGCCAGCAGCCAAGATTTAGCCGCTTCCTACGAGCAGTACTTC.

This sequence joins TRBV30 and TRBJ1-5; tentatively, D is TRBD1 (5 bases). Between the trimmed V and J ends, which lost 5 bases and 5 bases, there was a span of 19 bases. Germline V CDR1 and CDR2: GTSNPN, SVGIG (reference sequence). This CDR3 spans 15 amino acids. Here the CDR3 reads CAWDRRGGGDQPQHF. CDR3 in DNA: TGTGCCTGGGACCGCCGGGGGGGTGGCGATCAGCCCCAGCATTTT.

Notes on this clone: The junction and the germline gene differ at one end; a read error may be behind it. V usage is TRBV20-1 and J usage is TRBJ1-2; D might be TRBD1 (6 bases). The CDR3 sequence is 8 residues long. In germline, CDR1 is DFQATT, CDR2 SNEGSKA (reference sequence). The CDR3 reads CSAVDRFF. The CDR3 coding sequence is TGCAGTGCTGTTGACAGGTTCTTC.

The J gene is TRBJ1-1, the V gene TRBV27; weak D call: TRBD1 (6 bases). From germline, CDR1 is MNHEY and CDR2 SMNVEV (reference sequence). The V gene lost 4 bases and the J gene lost 2 bases, with 8 bases spanning the gap. The length of the CDR3 is 13 residues. CDR3 in amino acids: CASSWDTNTEAFF. The CDR3 nucleotides read TGTGCCAGCAGTTGGGACACCAACACTGAAGCTTTCTTT.

The chain uses TRBV5-6 and TRBJ2-3; TRBD2 agrees at 7 bases. V gave up 0 bases and J gave up 1 base; unmatched junction bases: 8. This CDR3 is 17 amino acids long. Per germline, CDR1 SGHDT and CDR2 YYEEEE. CDR3 region: CASSLGPVGGGTDTQYF. The DNA for the CDR3 is TGTGCCAGCAGCTTGGGGCCCGTGGGGGGGGGCACAGATACGCAGTATTTT.

The genes are TRBV13 and TRBJ2-1, with 9 positions matching TRBD2. With V trimmed by 1 base and J by 9 bases, 10 bases remained unmatched. This CDR3 has 16 amino acids. Looked up from germline, CDR1 is PRHDT and CDR2 is FYEKMQ (reference sequence). The CDR3 region is CASSLEGGGAKAEQFF. CDR3 nucleotides: TGTGCCAGCAGCTTAGAGGGCGGGGGGGCCAAAGCTGAGCAGTTCTTC. Supplemented by reference TRBV13 and TRBJ2-1, the full variable domain reads AAGVIQSPRHLIKEKRETATLKCYPIPRHDTVYWYQQGPGQDPQFLISFYEKMQSDKGSIPDRFSAQQFSDYHSELNMSSLELGDSALYFCASSLEGGGAKAEQFFGPGTRLTVL.

To note about this clone: Relative to the germline gene, one junction end is altered; a read error may explain this. This chain connects TRBV7-9 to TRBJ2-2; 7 bases are shared with TRBD2. This CDR3 spans 17 amino acids. CDR1 and CDR2 from the germline V gene are SEHNR and FQNEAQ (reference sequence). The chain's CDR3 is CSSTAGTTAGYAGELFF. CDR3 nucleotide sequence: TGTTCCAGCACCGCCGGGACTACGGCTGGGTATGCCGGGGAGCTGTTTTTT.

On this clone: Germline and junction disagree at one end, which may indicate a read error. This CDR3 is also generated by other DNA sequences in the sample. V gene TRBV5-6 combines with J gene TRBJ2-7; D might be TRBD1 (5 bases). The CDR3 contains 14 residues. Germline V lookup: CDR1 SGHDT, CDR2 YYEEEE. CDR3 sequence (DNA): TGCGCCAGCAGCTTGTACCACAGGACCTACGAGCAGTACTTC. Protein: CASSLYHRTYEQYF.

The J gene is TRBJ2-5, the V gene TRBV5-6; a possible D gene is TRBD1 (5 bases). This CDR3 spans 14 amino acids. Germline CDR1 SGHDT, CDR2 YYEEEE. Between the trimmed V and J ends, which lost 4 bases and 0 bases, there was a span of 10 bases. The CDR3 region is CASSGKGYQETQYF. DNA for the CDR3: TGTGCCAGCAGCGGAAAGGGGTACCAAGAGACCCAGTACTTC.